This section outlines one TCR beta chain sequence together with its context. In this sample, this clone turned up a few times. Its antigen remains unidentified. The sample holds no much larger clone one base away, and base qualities are not on file. The method was the immunoSEQ multiplex PCR assay. Adaptive Biotechnologies carried out high-throughput TCR-beta CDR3 sequencing of genomic DNA for most patients. In the source study's methods: Adaptive's ImmunoSEQ software was the source of the TCR sequencing data for 15 to 20 patients, while a few other patients were processed with MiXCR and VDJtools. Because the origin of CDR3 nucleotide sequences shared between donor and recipient could not be assigned, those sequences were removed. To count as alloreactive, a clone needed at least 2-fold expansion over unstimulated cells and a minimum CFSE-low frequency of 0.002% (template counts) or 0.001% (read counts). Clones were considered mappable if detected in sequenced pre-transplant spleen, lymph node, or MLR CFSE-low populations of the donor or recipient. Cumulative frequency of alloreactive clones was calculated as a percentage of all sequences weighted by copy number. TCRdb retrieved this table from immuneACCESS and kept in-frame rearrangements only. Not all clones are present; in checked studies, unresolved V genes account for under half, and no reason is known for the remainder. D and trimming come from the DNA, and the V and J calls and clone size come from that table. The sample table lists some 15,000 clones, about 83% of them with a count of one. Approximately 3.8% of the sample comes from the top ten.

This specimen belongs to a study of graft-versus-host responses after intestinal transplantation (dated by TCRdb to 2020 to 2023). Describing the broader study: The transplants that recipients got were multivisceral, liver-intestinal, or isolated intestinal. Rather than going through the commercial service, samples from a few later patients were sequenced in-house on an Illumina MiSeq and processed with MiXCR. Alloreactive clones were identified by sequencing pre-transplant mixed lymphocyte reaction products and comparing these products with unstimulated pre-transplant donor and recipient T cells. The cohort enrolled 24 intestinal transplant recipients, one of whom was a retransplant, and a few patients without pretransplant specimens were excluded. After intestinal transplantation, graft-versus-host and host-versus-graft alloreactive T cell clones in the graft, circulation and bone marrow were tracked using bulk TCR-beta CDR3 sequencing. Anti-thymocyte globulin induction was given to all recipients, followed by maintenance tacrolimus and steroids for approximately three years. A peak of at least 4% donor T cells among recipient peripheral blood mononuclear cells was the definition used for donor T cell macrochimerism. Study-wide conclusions, independent of this receptor: The relatively low number and heterogeneity of intestinal transplant patients limited the conclusions. GvH clones were found in recipient bone marrow, and some of the GvH clones appeared earlier in ileal mucosa or blood, which is consistent with an intestinal mucosal origin. In the allografts of patients with donor T cell macrochimerism, GvH to HvG T cell clonal ratios were high. Early after transplant, declines in HvG clones were associated with peak levels of circulating GvH clones.

V loses 1 base, J loses 2 bases, and the germline ends lie 5 bases apart. Taken from the germline V gene, the CDR1 and CDR2 loops are SGHRS and YFSETQ. Taken from cysteine to phenylalanine, the CDR3 has 13 residues. The read is trimmed to its CDR3 DNA, 39 bases read in frame from base 1. Dithiothreitol, EDTA incubations and collagenase D digestion were used to isolate intraepithelial and lamina propria lymphocytes from graft specimens. Bulk TCR-beta sequencing was performed on serial intestinal graft biopsy specimens collected as late as 600 days after transplant. The chain uses TRBV5-1 and TRBJ2-3, with the identity of the D gene unclear. The TCR was taken from a human patient who received an intestinal transplant, so some T cells may come from the graft donor. The sequencing used ileum tissue, collected about 19 months after intestinal transplantation. In nucleotides, the sequence is TGCGCCAGCAGCTTGTCCCCCACAGATACGCAGTATTTT. Its protein reads: CASSLSPTDTQYF.